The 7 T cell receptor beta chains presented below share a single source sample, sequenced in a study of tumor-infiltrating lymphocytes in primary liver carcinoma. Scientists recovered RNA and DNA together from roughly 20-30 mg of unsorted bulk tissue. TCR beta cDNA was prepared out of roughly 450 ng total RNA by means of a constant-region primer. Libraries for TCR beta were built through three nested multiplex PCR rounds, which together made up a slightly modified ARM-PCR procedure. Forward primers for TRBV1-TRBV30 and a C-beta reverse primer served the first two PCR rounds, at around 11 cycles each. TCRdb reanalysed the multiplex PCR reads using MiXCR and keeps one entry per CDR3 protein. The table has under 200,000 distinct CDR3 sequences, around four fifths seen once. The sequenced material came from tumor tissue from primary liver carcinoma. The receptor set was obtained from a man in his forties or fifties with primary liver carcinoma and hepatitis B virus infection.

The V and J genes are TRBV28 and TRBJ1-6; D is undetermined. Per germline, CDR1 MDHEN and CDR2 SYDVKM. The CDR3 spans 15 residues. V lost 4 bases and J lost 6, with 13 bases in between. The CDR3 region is CASSSYGFGNSPLHF. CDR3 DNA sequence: TGTGCCAGCAGTTCATATGGGTTTGGTAATTCACCCCTCCACTTT.

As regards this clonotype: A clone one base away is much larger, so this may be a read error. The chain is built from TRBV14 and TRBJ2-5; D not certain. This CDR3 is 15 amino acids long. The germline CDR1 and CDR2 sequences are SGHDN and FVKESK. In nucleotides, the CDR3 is TGTGTCAGCAGCCAAGATCTGGGTTATCAAGAGACCCAGTACTTC. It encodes CVSSQDLGYQETQYF.

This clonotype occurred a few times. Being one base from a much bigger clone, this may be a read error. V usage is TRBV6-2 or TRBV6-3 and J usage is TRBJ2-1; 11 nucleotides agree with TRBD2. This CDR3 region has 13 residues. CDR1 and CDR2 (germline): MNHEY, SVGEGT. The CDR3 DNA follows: TGTGCCAGCAAAGCTAGCGGGAGGAATGGGCAGTTCTTC. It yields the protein CASKASGRNGQFF.

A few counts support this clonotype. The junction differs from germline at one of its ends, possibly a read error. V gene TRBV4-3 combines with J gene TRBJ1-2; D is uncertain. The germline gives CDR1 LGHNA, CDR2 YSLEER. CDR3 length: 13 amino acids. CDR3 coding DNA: TGCGCCAGCAGCCAAGCCGGAAACTATGGCTACATCTTC. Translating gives CASSQAGNYGYIF.

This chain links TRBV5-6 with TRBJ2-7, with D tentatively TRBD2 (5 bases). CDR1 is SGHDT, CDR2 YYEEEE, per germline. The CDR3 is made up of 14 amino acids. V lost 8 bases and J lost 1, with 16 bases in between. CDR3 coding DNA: TGTGCCAGTAACTTGGGAGCAGGTTCCTACGAGCAGTACTTC. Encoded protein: CASNLGAGSYEQYF.

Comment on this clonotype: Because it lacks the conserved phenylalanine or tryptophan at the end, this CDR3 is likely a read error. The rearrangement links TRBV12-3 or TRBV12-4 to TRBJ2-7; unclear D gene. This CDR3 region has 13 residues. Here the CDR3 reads CVSTLRSSYEQYL. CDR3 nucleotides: TGTGTCAGCACCCTGAGATCCTCCTACGAGCAGTACTTA.

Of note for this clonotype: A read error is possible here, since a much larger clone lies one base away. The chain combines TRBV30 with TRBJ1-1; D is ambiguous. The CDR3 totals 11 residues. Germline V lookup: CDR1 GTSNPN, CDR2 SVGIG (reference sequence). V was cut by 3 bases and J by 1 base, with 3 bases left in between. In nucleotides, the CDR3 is TGTGCCTGGAGAGGGAACACTGAAGCTTTCTTT. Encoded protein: CAWRGNTEAFF.